This section outlines one T cell receptor beta chain sequence together with its context. This clone came up a few times. It has no known antigen specificity. Base quality data are lacking; no much larger clone is found one base away. These data are taken from a study of blood T cell repertoires in COVID-19 (dated by TCRdb to about 2020). About the study as a whole: Samples covering the acute and convalescent phases of COVID-19 were provided by collaborators in the United States, Italy and Spain. HLA class I and class II types, where available, came from metadata supplied by the sample provider rather than from assay-based typing. Nearly every sample came with metadata listing a de-identified subject ID, COVID-19 status, age in years and sex. The prospective study material was composed of cDNA or gDNA derived from T cells, B-cell-depleted T cells, or PBMCs. The repertoires were made available in a free public database intended to serve as a resource for research on the immune response to SARS-CoV-2. The dataset comprised deeply sampled blood TCRbeta repertoires from subjects exposed to, actively infected with, or recovered from COVID-19. The samples were drawn from the first 160 participants of the ongoing ImmuneRACE study and from under 1,500 subjects provided by 6 global collaborators. The paper as a whole reports these results and caveats: How much clinical and demographic metadata was included differed by source and by participant, and the metadata was provided uncurated.

TCRbeta CDR3 regions were amplified from genomic DNA using the immunoSEQ Assay, a bias-controlled multiplex PCR. The paper's data handling went like this. Nucleated cell counts per sample were estimated from amplification of reference gene primers within the assay. Sequence reads were collapsed and filtered to measure the absolute abundance of every unique TCRbeta CDR3 rearrangement. For each sample, productive Simpson clonality was calculated as the square root of Simpson's diversity index across productive rearrangements. TCRdb's version of the immuneACCESS table is confined to in-frame rearrangements and falls short of the full clone set. An unresolved V gene accounts for under half of the shortfall where checked; the remainder is of unknown origin. The V and J calls and clone size were taken over from that table, and D and trimming were inferred from the DNA. The sample contains a few hundred thousand clones, about 85% of them found a single time. Clones ranked in the top ten supply just over 6.5% of the sample.

In the prospective study, participants were about 18 to 95 years old, resided in about two dozen geographic areas of the United States, and were enrolled through a virtual design. In the prospective study, cohorts were assigned on the basis of participant-reported clinical history obtained from a screening survey and a study questionnaire. Exposed participants were defined as having been in contact with someone with a PCR-confirmed or clinician-diagnosed COVID-19 case within 2 weeks of study entry. In the prospective study, whole blood, serum and a nasopharyngeal or oropharyngeal swab were collected from each participant by mobile phlebotomists. Participants in the prospective study had the option to provide additional blood draws and questionnaires over a roughly 2-month period. Before DNA extraction, prospective study blood samples were shipped either frozen or at room temperature. The germline ends are 8 bases apart after V is trimmed by 2 bases and J by 0 bases. From cysteine to phenylalanine, the CDR3 is 14 amino acids long. Only the CDR3 DNA is retained, 42 bases long and in frame from the first base. As encoded in the germline V gene, CDR1 is SGHTA while CDR2 is FQGNSA.

The clonotype was recovered from a woman aged 45-65 years who had been exposed to COVID-19. Recombination linked TRBV7-2 to TRBJ2-7; the D gene remains uncertain. What was sequenced was PBMCs or T cells enriched from blood (not recorded which). The base sequence is TGTGCCAGCAGCTTATCCGGCGGCTCCTACGAGCAGTACTTC. This is translated as CASSLSGGSYEQYF.